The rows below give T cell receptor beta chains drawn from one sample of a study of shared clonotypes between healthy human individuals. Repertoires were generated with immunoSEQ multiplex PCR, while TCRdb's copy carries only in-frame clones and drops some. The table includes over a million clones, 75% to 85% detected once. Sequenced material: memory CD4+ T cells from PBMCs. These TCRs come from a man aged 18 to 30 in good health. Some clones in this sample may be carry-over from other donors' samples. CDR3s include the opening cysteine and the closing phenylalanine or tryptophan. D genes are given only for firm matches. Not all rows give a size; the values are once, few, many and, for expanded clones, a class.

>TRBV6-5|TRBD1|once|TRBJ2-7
CASRRGQGGNEQYF
TGTGCCAGCCGGCGGGGACAGGGGGGGAACGAGCAGTACTTC
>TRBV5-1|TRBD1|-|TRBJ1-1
CASSFGQGLTEAFF
TGCGCCAGCAGTTTCGGACAGGGTCTCACTGAAGCTTTCTTT
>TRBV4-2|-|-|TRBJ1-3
CASSQDRTPGNTIYF
TGTGCCAGCAGCCAAGATCGTACACCTGGAAACACCATATATTTT
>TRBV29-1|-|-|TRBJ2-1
CSVALGGVSSYNEQFF
TGCAGCGTTGCCCTCGGTGGCGTCAGCTCCTACAATGAGCAGTTCTTC
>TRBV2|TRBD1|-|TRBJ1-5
CATRGIGQPQHF
TGTGCCACCAGGGGGATCGGTCAGCCCCAGCATTTT
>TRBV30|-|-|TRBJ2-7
CAWAPTAKKSNEQYF
TGTGCCTGGGCTCCCACGGCCAAAAAATCCAACGAGCAGTACTTC
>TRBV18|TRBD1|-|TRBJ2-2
CASSPDRVAGELFF
TGTGCCAGCTCACCCGACAGGGTGGCCGGGGAGCTGTTTTTT
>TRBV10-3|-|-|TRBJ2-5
CAINEYQETQYF
TGTGCCATCAACGAGTACCAAGAGACCCAGTACTTC
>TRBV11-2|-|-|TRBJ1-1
CASSLVLGATANTEAFF
TGTGCCAGCAGCTTAGTTTTGGGGGCTACGGCGAACACTGAAGCTTTCTTT
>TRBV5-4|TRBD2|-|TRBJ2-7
CASSLGTRALTYEQYF
TGTGCCAGCAGCTTGGGGACTAGGGCCCTCACCTACGAGCAGTACTTC
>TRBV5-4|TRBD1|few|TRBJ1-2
CASRSTQGAVYGYTF
TGTGCCAGCAGGTCTACACAGGGGGCTGTCTATGGCTACACCTTC
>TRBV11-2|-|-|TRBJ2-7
CASSLRTPSYEQYF
TGTGCCAGCAGCTTAAGGACACCATCCTACGAGCAGTACTTC
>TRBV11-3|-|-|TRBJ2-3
CASSSRFADTQYF
TGTGCCAGCAGCTCTAGGTTTGCAGATACGCAGTATTTT
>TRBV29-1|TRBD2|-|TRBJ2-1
CSVEDLAGGYNEQFF
TGCAGCGTTGAAGATTTAGCGGGAGGGTACAATGAGCAGTTCTTC
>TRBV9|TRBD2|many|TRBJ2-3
CASSVGLAGISTDTQYF
TGTGCCAGCAGCGTAGGACTAGCGGGAATAAGCACAGATACGCAGTATTTT
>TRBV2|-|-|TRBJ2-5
CASSEDRETQYF
TGTGCCAGCAGCGAGGACCGGGAGACCCAGTACTTC
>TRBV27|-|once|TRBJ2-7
CASSFVPPRSSYEQYF
TGTGCCAGCAGTTTTGTCCCCCCCAGGAGCTCCTACGAGCAGTACTTC
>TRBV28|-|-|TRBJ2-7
CASRNTRVSTYEQYF
TGTGCCAGCAGGAACACCAGGGTTTCTACCTACGAGCAGTACTTC
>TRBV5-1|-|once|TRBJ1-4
CASSLGGTYLKGSKEKLFF
TGCGCCAGCAGCTTGGGTGGGACCTACCTCAAAGGCTCTAAAGAAAAACTGTTTTTT